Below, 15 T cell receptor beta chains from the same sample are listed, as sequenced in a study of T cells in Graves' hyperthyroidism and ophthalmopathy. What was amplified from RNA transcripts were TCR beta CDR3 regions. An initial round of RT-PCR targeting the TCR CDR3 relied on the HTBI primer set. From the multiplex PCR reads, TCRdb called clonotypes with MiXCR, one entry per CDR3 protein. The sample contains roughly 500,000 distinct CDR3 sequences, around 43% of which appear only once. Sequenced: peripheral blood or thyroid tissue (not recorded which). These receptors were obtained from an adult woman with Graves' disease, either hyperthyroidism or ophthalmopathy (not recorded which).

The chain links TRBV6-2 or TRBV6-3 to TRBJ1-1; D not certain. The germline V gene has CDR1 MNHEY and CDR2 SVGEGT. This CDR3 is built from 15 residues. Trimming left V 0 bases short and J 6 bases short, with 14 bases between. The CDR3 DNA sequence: TGTGCCAGCAGTTACTCTCTTGTAGTCGGGGCTGAAGCTTTCTTT. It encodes CASSYSLVVGAEAFF.

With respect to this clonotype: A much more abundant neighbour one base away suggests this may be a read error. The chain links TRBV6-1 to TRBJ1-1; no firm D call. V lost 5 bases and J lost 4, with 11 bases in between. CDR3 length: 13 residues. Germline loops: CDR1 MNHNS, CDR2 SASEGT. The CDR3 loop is CASSSTLGTEAFF. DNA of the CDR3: TGTGCCAGCAGTAGCACACTAGGCACTGAAGCTTTCTTT.

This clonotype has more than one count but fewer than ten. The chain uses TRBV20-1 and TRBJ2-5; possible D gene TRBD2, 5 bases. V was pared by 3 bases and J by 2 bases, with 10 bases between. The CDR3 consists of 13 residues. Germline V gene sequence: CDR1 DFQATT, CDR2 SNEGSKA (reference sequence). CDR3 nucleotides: TGCAGTGCTAGGGACTCCTTACAAGAGACCCAGTACTTC. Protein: CSARDSLQETQYF.

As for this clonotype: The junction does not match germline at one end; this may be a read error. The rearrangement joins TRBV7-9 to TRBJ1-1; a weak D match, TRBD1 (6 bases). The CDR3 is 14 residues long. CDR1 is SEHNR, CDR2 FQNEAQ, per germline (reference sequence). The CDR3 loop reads CASSSDRMNTEASF. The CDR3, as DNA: TGTGCCAGCAGCTCCGACAGGATGAACACTGAAGCTTCCTTT.

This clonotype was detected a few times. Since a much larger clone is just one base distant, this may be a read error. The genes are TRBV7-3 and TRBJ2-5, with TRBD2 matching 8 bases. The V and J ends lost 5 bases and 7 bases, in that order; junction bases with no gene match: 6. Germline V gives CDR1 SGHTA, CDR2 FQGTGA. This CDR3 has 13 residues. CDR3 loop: CASSRGGGGTQYF. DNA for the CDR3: TGTGCCAGCAGCCGGGGGGGTGGAGGGACCCAGTACTTC. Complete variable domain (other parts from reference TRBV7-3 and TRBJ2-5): GAGVSQTPSNKVTEKGKYVELRCDPISGHTALYWYRQSLGQGPEFLIYFQGTGAADDSGLPNDRFFAVRPEGSVSTLKIQRTERGDSAVYLCASSRGGGGTQYFGPGTRLLVL.

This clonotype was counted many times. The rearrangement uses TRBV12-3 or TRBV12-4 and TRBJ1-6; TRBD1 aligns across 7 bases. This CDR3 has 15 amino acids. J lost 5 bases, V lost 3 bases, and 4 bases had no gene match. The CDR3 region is CASSLGTADNSPLHF. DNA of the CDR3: TGTGCCAGCAGTTTGGGGACAGCTGATAATTCACCCCTCCACTTT.

CDR3 amino acids: CASSLHLAGDVQPQHF. In DNA form, the CDR3 reads TGTGCCAGCAGCTTACACCTAGCGGGGGATGTTCAGCCCCAGCATTTT. The chain carries TRBV7-9 and TRBJ1-5; D might be TRBD1 (5 bases). Germline V lookup: CDR1 SEHNR, CDR2 FQNEAQ (reference sequence). V was shortened by 2 bases and J by 6 bases, with 17 bases between the two germline ends. The CDR3 is made up of 16 amino acids.

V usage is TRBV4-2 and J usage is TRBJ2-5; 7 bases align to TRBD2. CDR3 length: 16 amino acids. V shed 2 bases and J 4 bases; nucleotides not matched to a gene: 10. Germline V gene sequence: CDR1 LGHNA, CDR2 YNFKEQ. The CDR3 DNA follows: TGTGCCAGCAGCCAAATCGGCGCGGGAGAGTCAGAGACCCAGTACTTC. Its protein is CASSQIGAGESETQYF.

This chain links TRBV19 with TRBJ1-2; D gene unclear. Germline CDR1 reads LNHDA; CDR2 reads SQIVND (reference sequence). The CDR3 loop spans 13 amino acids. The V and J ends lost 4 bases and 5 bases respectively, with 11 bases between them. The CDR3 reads CASSTRGWYGYTF. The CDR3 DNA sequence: TGTGCCAGTAGTACACGCGGATGGTATGGCTACACCTTC.

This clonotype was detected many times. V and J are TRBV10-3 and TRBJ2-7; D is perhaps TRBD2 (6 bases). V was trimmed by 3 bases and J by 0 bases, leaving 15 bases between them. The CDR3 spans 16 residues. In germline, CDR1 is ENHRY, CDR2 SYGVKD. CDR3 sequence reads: CAISDLSGRLSYEQYF. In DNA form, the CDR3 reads TGTGCCATCAGTGACCTCAGCGGGCGCCTCTCCTACGAGCAGTACTTC.

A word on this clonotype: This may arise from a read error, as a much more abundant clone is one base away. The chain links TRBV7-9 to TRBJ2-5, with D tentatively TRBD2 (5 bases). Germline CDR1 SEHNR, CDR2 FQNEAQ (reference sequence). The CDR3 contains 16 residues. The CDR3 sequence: CASSQEATGIQEAQYF. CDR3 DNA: TGCGCCAGCAGCCAAGAGGCGACGGGGATCCAAGAGGCCCAGTACTTC.

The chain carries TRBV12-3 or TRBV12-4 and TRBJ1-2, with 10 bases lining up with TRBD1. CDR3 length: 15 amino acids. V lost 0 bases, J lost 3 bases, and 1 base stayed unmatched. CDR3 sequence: CASSLATGGDYGYTF. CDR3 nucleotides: TGTGCCAGCAGTTTAGCGACAGGGGGCGACTATGGCTACACCTTC.

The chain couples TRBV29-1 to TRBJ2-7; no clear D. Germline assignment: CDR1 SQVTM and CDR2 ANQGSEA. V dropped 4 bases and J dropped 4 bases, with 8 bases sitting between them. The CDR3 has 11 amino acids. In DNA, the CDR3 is TGCAGCGTTGTCCGTCATTACGAGCAGTACTTC. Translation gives CSVVRHYEQYF.

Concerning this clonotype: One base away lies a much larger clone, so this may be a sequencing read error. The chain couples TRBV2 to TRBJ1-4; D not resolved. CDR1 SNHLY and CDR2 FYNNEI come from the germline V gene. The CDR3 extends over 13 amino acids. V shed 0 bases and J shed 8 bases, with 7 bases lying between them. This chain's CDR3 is CASSEAAQEKLFF. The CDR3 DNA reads TGTGCCAGCAGTGAAGCCGCGCAAGAAAAACTGTTTTTT.

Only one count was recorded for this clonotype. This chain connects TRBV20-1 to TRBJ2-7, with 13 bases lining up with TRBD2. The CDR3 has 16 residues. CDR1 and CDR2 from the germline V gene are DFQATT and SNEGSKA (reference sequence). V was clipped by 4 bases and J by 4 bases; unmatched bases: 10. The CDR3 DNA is TGCAGTGCTATTGGCGGACTAGCGGGAGCGTCTTACGAGCAGTACTTC. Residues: CSAIGGLAGASYEQYF.